This T cell receptor beta chain came from a study of regulatory T cells in long-lasting Graves disease (dated by TCRdb to the early 2020s). Some background on the complete study: To count as having persistent Graves' disease, a patient had to have received antithyroid drug treatment for over 5 years with TSH receptor autoantibodies remaining persistently positive. The study took place in China and was registered as a clinical trial. Patients with persistent Graves' disease were compared with patients with newly diagnosed Graves' disease using TCR sequencing and RNA sequencing of peripheral blood. TCR sequencing covered roughly 13 persistent and 20 newly diagnosed Graves' disease patients, 33 samples in total. Persistent Graves' disease patients in the clinical cohort had taken antithyroid drugs for about 10.3 years on average.

The cysteine opens and the phenylalanine closes a CDR3 of 15 amino acids. The entry retains the CDR3 DNA only, 45 bases that are in frame from base 1. Via the germline V gene (reference sequence), CDR1 is MNHEY and CDR2 SMNVEV. Trimming leaves V shorter by 0 bases and J shorter by 4 bases, with the junction holding 5 bases beyond the gene matches. Library construction relied on multiplex PCR. The instrument was an Illumina HiSeq 4000. To build TCR beta libraries, CDR3 regions were amplified by Arm-PCR using iRepertoire HTBI primers. Before sequencing, the PCR products underwent gel purification. As for the authors' bioinformatics: A total of 62 TRBV and approximately 15 TRBJ segments were identified across samples and were used for gene usage analysis of CDR3 amino acid clonotypes. COPE and FqMerger were used to merge filtered high-quality paired reads into contigs. BLAST was used to align contigs to IMGT TRBV, TRBD and TRBJ reference genes, with CDR3 defined following IMGT. Any clonotype with a frequency above 0.1% was counted as a highly expanded clone. Shannon entropy served as the measure of repertoire diversity, while the Gini coefficient captured V-J evenness. Clonotypes shared by more than one individual were considered public. The raw public reads went through TCRdb reprocessing: fastp at Q25, MiXCR clone calling, in-frame beta chains kept. Entries are consolidated by CDR3 protein sequence, retaining the most common genes and DNA. It is TCRdb's table, rather than the study itself, that gives the V and J calls and clone size. Here the sample has roughly 700,000 distinct CDR3 sequences; 30% occur a single time. Roughly 46% of the sample is held by the ten biggest clonotypes.

The sample's time point label is to be understood as: persistent/refractory GD, antithyroid drugs over 5 years with positive TRAb. For both TCR sequencing and RNA sequencing, RNA was extracted from PBMCs in TRIzol. The diagnosis of Graves' disease was made according to American Thyroid Association guidelines. Patients for the study were recruited at an endocrinology department in Xi'an, China. Each patient gave around 9 milliliters of peripheral blood, collected in an EDTA anticoagulant tube. Ficoll Paque Plus density gradient separation was used to isolate PBMCs, and no further T cell sorting was performed. An Agilent 2100 Bioanalyzer and agarose gel were used to assess RNA quality, and a NanoDrop 2000 was used to measure RNA concentration. This clonotype was recorded many times. No antigen is known for it. Within one base of it there is no much larger clone, and no base qualities were kept. Broad study findings and their caveats: A larger number of public clonotypes was shared among persistent patients (more than 2,500) than among newly diagnosed patients (about 990). The small sample size was acknowledged by the authors as a limitation that may reduce accuracy. Only the TCR beta chain was sequenced and analyzed. Lower TCR Shannon entropy and fewer highly expanded clones were observed in persistent Graves' disease patients than in newly diagnosed patients, which suggested clonal expansion. Preferential use of TRBV28, TRBJ1-2 and TRBJ2-5 was observed in persistent disease, whereas TRBV20-1 and TRBJ2-1 were favored in newly diagnosed disease. Because the primary lesion, thyroid tissue, could not be accessed, the study looked at peripheral blood alone.

Material: peripheral blood mononuclear cells (PBMCs), obtained when the disease was refractory, from a patient treated with antithyroid drugs. This sequence was found in a female donor with Graves disease. The receptor chain draws on TRBV27 and TRBJ2-5, and 7 bases in between align with TRBD1. The sequenced DNA: TGTGCCAGCAGTTTATCCGCAGGGGGTATAGAGACCCAGTACTTC. It codes for CASSLSAGGIETQYF.